Each of the 3 T cell receptor beta chains below was sequenced from the same sample in a study of T cells after yellow fever vaccination. A single record per CDR3 protein comes from TCRdb applying MiXCR to the 5' RACE reads. The sample carries roughly 120,000 distinct CDR3 sequences, 7.2% recorded once. Sample: CD4+ T cells sorted from PBMCs, taken around 45 days after the first yellow fever vaccination. These receptors all stem from a man between 18 and 29 years old who received the YFV17D yellow fever vaccine.

The sample holds many counts of this clonotype. The V and J genes are TRBV12-3 or TRBV12-4 and TRBJ2-1; 9 nucleotides line up with TRBD2. The CDR3 extends over 16 amino acids. V trimming: 1 base; J trimming: 3 bases; junction bases outside the gene matches: 4. In DNA, the CDR3 is TGTGCCAGCAGTTTAGGGGCGGGGGGGATCTACAATGAGCAGTTCTTC. Translation gives CASSLGAGGIYNEQFF.

The chain employs TRBV18 and TRBJ2-7, with D tentatively TRBD1 (6 bases). The CDR3 loop spans 13 amino acids. CDR1 and CDR2 from the germline V gene are KGHSH and LQKENI. Trimming removed 5 bases from V and 3 bases from J, with 11 bases in between. As DNA, the CDR3 is TGTGCCAGCTCAGCTCCGGACAGCTACGAGCAGTACTTC. It encodes CASSAPDSYEQYF.

This clonotype was detected a few times. The chain carries TRBV5-1 and TRBJ2-1, with 11 bases that match TRBD2. The junction had 2 bases not matched to a gene; V was cut back by 0 bases and J by 6 bases. The CDR3 extends over 15 amino acids. Germline lookup yields CDR1 SGHRS and CDR2 YFSETQ. As DNA, the CDR3 is TGCGCCAGCAGCTTGGGACTAGCGGGGAGCAATGAGCAGTTCTTC. Its protein product is CASSLGLAGSNEQFF.